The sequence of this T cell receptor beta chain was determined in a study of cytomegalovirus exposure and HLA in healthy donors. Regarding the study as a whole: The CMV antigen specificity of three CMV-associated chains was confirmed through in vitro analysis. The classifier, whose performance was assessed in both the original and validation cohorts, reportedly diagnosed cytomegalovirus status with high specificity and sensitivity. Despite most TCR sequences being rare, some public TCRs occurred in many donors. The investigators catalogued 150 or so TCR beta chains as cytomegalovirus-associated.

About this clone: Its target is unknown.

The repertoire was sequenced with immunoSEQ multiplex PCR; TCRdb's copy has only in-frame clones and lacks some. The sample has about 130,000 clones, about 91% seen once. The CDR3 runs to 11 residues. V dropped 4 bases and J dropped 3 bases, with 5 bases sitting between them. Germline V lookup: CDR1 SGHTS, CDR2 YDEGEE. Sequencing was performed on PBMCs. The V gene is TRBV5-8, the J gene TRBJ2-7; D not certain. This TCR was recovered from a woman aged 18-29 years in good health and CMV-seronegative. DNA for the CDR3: TGTGCCAGCAGCATTTACTACGAGCAGTACTTC. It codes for CASSIYYEQYF.